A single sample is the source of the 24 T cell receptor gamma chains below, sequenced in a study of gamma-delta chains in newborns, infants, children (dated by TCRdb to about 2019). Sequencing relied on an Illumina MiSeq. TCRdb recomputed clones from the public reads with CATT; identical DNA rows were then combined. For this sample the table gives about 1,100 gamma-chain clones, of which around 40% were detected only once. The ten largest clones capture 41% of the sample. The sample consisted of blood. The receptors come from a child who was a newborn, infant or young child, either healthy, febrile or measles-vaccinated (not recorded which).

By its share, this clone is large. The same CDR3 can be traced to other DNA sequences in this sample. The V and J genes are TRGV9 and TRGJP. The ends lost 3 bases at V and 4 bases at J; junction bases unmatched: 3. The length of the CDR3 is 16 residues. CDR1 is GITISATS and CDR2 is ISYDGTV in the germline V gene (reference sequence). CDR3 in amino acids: CALWESQELGKKIKVF. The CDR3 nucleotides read TGTGCCTTGTGGGAGTCCCAAGAGTTGGGCAAAAAAATCAAGGTATTT.

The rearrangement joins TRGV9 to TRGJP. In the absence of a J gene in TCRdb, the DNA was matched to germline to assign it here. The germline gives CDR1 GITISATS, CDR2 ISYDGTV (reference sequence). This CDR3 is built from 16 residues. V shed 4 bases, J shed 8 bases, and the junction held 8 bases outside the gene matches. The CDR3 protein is CALWEKTKLGKKIKVF. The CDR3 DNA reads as TGTGCCTTGTGGGAAAAGACTAAGTTGGGCAAAAAAATCAAGGTATTT.

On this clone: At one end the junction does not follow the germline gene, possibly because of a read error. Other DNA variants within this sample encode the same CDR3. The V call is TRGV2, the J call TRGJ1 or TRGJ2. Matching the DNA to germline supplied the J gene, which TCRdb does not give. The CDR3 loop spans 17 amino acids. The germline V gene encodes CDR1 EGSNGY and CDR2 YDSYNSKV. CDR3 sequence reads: CATWDGPRPSGYYKKLF. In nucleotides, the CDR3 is TGCGCCACCTGGGACGGTCCACGTCCCTCGGGTTATTATAAGAAACTCTTT.

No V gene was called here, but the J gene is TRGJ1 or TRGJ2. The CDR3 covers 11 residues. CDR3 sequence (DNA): TGCGCCACCTTGAATTATTATAAGAAACTCTTC. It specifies CATLNYYKKLF.

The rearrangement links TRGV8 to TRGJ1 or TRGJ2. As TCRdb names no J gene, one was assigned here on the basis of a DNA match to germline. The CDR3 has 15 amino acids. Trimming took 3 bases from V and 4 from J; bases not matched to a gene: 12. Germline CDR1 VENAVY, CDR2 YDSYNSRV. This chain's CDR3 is CATWDLRPDYYKKLF. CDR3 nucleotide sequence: TGTGCCACCTGGGATTTGAGGCCCGACTATTATAAGAAACTCTTT.

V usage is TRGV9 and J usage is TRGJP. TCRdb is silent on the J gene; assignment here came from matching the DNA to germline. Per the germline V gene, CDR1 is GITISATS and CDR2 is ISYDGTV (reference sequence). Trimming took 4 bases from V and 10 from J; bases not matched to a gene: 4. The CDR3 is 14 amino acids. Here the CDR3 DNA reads TGTGCCTTGTGGGAATTTTTGGGCAAAAAAATCAAGGTATTT. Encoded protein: CALWEFLGKKIKVF.

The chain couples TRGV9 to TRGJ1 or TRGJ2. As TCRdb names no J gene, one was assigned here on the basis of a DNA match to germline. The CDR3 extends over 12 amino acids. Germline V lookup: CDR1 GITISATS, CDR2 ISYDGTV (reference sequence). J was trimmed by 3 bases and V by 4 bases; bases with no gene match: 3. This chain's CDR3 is CALWDCYYKKLF. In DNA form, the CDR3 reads TGTGCCTTGTGGGACTGTTATTATAAGAAACTCTTT.

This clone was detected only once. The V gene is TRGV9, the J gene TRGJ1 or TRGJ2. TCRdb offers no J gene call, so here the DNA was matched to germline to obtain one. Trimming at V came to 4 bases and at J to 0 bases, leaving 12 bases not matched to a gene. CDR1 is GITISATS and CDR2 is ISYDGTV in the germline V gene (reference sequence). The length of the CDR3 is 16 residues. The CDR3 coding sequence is TGTGCCTTGTGGGAACTCCAAGCGGGGAATTATTATAAGAAACTCTTT. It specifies CALWELQAGNYYKKLF.

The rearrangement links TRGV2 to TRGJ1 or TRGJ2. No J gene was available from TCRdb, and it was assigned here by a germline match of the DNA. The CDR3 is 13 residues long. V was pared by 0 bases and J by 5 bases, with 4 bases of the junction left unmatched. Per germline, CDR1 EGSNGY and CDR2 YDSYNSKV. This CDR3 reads CATWDGRNYKKLF. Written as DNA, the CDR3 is TGTGCCACCTGGGACGGGCGGAATTATAAGAAACTCTTT.

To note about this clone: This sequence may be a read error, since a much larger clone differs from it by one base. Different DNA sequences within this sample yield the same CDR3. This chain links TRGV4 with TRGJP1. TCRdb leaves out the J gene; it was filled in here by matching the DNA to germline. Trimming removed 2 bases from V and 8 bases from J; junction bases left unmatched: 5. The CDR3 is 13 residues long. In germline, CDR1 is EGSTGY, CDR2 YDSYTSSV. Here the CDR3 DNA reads TGTGCCACCTGGGATGAGCTAGGTTGGTTCAAGATATTT. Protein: CATWDELGWFKIF.

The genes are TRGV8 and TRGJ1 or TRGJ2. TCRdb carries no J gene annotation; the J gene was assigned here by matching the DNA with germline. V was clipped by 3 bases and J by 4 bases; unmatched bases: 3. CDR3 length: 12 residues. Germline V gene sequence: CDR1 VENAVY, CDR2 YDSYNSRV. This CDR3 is CATWDPYYKKLF. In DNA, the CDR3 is TGTGCCACCTGGGATCCCTATTATAAGAAACTCTTT.

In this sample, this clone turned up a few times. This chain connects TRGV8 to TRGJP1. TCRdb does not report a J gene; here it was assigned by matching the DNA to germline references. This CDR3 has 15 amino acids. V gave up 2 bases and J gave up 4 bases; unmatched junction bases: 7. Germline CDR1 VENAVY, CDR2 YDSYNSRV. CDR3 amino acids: CATWDKRGTGWFKIF. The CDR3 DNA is TGTGCCACCTGGGATAAGCGGGGCACTGGTTGGTTCAAGATATTT.

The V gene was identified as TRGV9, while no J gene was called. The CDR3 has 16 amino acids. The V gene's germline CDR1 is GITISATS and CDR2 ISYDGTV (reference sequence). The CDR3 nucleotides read TGTGCATTGTGGGAGGTGCACGAGGTGGGCGAAAAGATAAAGGTCTTT. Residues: CALWEVHEVGEKIKVF.

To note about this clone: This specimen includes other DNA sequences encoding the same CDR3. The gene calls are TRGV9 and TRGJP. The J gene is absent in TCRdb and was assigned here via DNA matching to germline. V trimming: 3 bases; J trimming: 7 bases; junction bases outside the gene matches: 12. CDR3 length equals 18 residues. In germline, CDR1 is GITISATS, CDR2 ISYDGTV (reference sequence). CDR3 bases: TGTGCCTTGTGGGAGCTCTTGGGTTTGGAGTTGGGCAAAAAAATCAAGGTATTT. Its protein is CALWELLGLELGKKIKVF.

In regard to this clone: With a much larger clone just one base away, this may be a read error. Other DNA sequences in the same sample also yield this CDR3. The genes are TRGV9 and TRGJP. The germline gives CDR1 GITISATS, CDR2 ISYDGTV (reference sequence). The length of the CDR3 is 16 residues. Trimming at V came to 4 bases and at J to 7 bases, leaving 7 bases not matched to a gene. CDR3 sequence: CALWEVRELGKKIKVF. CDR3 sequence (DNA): TGTGCCTTGTGGGAAGTGCGGGAGTTGGGCAAAAAAATCAAGGTATTT.

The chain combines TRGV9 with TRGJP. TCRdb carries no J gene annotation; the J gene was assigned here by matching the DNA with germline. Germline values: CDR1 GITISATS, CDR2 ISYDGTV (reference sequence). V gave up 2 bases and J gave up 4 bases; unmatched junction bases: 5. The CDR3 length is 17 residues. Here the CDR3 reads CALWEEKQELGKKIKVF. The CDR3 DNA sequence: TGTGCCTTGTGGGAGGAAAAACAAGAGTTGGGCAAAAAAATCAAGGTATTT.

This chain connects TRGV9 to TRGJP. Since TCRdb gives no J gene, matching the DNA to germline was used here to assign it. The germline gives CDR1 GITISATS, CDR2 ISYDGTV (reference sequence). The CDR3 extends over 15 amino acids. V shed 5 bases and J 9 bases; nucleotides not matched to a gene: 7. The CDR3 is CALWAYRLGKKIKVF. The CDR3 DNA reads TGTGCCTTGTGGGCCTATCGGTTGGGCAAAAAAATCAAGGTATTT.

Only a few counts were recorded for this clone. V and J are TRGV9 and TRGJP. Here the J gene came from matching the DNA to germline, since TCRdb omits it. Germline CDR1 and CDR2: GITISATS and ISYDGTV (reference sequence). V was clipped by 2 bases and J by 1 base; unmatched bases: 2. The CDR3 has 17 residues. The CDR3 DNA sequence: TGTGCCTTGTGGGAGGGGGGGCAAGAGTTGGGCAAAAAAATCAAGGTATTT. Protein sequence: CALWEGGQELGKKIKVF.

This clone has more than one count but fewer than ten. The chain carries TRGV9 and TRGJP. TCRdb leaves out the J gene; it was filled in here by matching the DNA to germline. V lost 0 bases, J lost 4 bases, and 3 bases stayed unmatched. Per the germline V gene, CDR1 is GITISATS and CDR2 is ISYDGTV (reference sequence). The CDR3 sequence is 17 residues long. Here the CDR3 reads CALWEVAQELGKKIKVF. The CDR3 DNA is TGTGCCTTGTGGGAGGTGGCACAAGAGTTGGGCAAAAAAATCAAGGTATTT.

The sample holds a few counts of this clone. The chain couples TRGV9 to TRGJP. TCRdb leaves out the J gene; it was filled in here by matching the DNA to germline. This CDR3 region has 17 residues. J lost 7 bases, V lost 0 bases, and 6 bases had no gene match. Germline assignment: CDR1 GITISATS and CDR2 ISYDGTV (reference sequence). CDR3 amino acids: CALWEVLRELGKKIKVF. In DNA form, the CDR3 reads TGTGCCTTGTGGGAGGTGCTCAGGGAGTTGGGCAAAAAAATCAAGGTATTT.

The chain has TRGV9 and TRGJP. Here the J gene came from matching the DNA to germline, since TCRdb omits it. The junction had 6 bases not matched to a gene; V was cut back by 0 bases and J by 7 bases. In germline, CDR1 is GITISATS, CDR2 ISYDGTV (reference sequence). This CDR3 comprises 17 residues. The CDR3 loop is CALWEVRAELGKKIKVF. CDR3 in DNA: TGTGCCTTGTGGGAGGTGCGTGCCGAGTTGGGCAAAAAAATCAAGGTATTT.

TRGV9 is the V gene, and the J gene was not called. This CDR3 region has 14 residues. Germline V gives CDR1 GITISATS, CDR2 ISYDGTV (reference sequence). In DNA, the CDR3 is TGTGCCTTGTGGCAAGGCAAGAATTATAATAAGAAACTATTT. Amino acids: CALWQGKNYNKKLF.

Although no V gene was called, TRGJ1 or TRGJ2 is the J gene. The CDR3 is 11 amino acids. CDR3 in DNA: TGTGCCTTGTGTGAAGGTTATAAGAAACTCTTT. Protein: CALCEGYKKLF.

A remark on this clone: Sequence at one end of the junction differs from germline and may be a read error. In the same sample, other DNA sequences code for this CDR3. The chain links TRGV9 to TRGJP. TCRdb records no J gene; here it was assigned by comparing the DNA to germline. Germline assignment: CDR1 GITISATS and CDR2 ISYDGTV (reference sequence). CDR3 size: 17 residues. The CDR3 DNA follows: TGCGCCTTGTGGGAGCCTACTCAAGAGTTGGGCAAAAAAATCAAGGTATTT. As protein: CALWEPTQELGKKIKVF.